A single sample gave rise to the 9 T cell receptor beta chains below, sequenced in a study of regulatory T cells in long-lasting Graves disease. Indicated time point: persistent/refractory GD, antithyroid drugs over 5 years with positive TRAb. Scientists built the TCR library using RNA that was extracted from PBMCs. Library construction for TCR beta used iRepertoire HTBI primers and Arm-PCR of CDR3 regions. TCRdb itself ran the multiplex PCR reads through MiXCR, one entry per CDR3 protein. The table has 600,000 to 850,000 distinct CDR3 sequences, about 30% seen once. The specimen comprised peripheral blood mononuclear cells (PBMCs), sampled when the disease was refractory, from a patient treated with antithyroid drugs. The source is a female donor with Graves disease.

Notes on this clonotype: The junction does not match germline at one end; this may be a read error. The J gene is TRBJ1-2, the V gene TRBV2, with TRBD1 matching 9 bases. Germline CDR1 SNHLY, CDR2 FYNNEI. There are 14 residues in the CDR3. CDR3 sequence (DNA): TGTGTCAGCAGTATAGAACAGGGGGCTCAGGGCTACACCTTC. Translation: CVSSIEQGAQGYTF.

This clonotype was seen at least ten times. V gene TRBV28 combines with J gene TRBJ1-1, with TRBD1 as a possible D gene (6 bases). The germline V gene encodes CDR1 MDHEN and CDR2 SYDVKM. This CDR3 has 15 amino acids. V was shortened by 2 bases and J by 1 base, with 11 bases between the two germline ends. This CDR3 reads CASSLQGSPNTEAFF. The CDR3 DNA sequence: TGTGCCAGCAGTTTACAGGGGTCTCCGAACACTGAAGCTTTCTTT.

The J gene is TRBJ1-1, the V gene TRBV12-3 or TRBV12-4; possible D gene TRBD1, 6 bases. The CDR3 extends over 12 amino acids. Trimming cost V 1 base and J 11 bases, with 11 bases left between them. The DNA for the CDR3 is TGTGCCAGCAGTTTAGATGCAGGGGTGGCTTTCTTT. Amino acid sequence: CASSLDAGVAFF.

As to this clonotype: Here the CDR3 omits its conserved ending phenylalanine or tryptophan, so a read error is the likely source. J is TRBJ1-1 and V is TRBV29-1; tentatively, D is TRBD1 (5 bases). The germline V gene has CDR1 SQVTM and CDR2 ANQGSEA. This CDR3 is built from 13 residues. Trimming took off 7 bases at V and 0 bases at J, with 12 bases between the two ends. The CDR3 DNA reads TGCAGCGCTGGGGGACGGATGAACACTGAAGCTTTCCTT. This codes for CSAGGRMNTEAFL.

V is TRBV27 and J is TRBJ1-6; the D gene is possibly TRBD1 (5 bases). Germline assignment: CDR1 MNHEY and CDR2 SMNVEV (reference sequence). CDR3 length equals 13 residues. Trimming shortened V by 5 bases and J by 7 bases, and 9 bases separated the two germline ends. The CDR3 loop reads CASSIRQNSPLHF. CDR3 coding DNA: TGTGCCAGCAGTATTCGACAGAATTCACCCCTCCACTTT.

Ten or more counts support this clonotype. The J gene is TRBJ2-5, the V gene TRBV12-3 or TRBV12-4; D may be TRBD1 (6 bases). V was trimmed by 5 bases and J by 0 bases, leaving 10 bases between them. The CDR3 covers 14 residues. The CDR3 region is CASSQGTYQETQYF. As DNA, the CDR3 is TGTGCCAGCAGTCAGGGGACATACCAAGAGACCCAGTACTTC.

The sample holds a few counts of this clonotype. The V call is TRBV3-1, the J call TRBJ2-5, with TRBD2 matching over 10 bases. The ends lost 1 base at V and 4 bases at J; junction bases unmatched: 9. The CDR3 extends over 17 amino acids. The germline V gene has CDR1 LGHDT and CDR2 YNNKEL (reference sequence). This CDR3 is CASSQGGLAGDTETQYF. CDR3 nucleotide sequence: TGTGCCAGCAGCCAAGGGGGGCTAGCGGGAGATACAGAGACCCAGTACTTC.

The CDR3, as DNA: TGCAGTGCTAGAGACACACAGGGCAGCTCCTACGAGCAGTACTTC. Its translation: CSARDTQGSSYEQYF. This sequence joins TRBV20-1 and TRBJ2-7; weak D call: TRBD1 (6 bases). Per germline, CDR1 DFQATT and CDR2 SNEGSKA (reference sequence). The V gene lost 0 bases and the J gene lost 0 bases, with 12 bases spanning the gap. CDR3 length equals 15 residues.

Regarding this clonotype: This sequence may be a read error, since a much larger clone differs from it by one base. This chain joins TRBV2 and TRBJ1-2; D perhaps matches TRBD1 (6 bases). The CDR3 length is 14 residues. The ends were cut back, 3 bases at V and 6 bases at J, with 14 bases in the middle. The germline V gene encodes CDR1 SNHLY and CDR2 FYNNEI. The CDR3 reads CASSDRGGLDGYTF. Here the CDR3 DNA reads TGTGCCAGCAGTGATAGGGGGGGACTGGATGGCTACACCTTC.